This T cell receptor (beta chain) was identified in a study of shared clonotypes between healthy human individuals (dated by TCRdb to the early 2020s). For the wider study: A few men and a couple of women, aged 18 to 49 years, made up the cohort. Blood TCR repertoires of about 5 healthy adults were deeply sequenced to estimate repertoire size and the extent of clonotype sharing between individuals. To increase sequencing depth and limit assay-specific biases, TCR repertoire library preparation and sequencing were carried out by different laboratories using diverse techniques. Leukapheresis yielded between about 0.85 and 9.5 billion PBMCs per donor.

What the authors observed across the whole study: The genetic and exposure-history diversity represented was limited by the small number of donors. Sampling was restricted to blood, and TCR repertoires in tissue are likely to differ from TCR repertoires in blood. Based on pairwise subsampling, the degree of clonotype sharing among donors was expected to be affected by sequencing depth.

Using the deep immunoSEQ assay, TCR CDR3 regions were amplified from genomic DNA by multiplex PCR. Extracted genomic DNA from each cell subset was spread evenly across all wells of several immunoSEQ 96-well plates, with each plate serving as a replicate. For unsorted PBMC, around 300 ng of genomic DNA, equivalent to about 30,000 T cell genomes, went into each replicate PCR. Ten immunoSEQ deep assay plates were used to sequence the unsorted PBMC genomic DNA. The purified libraries were quantified using a Qubit 3.0 fluorometer, sized with a Bioanalyzer 2100, and then quantified again using the KAPA Library Quantification kit. Every immunoSEQ 96-well plate was sequenced on a dedicated single-read 150-cycle Illumina NextSeq 550 flow cell. Turning to the authors' computational methods: The immunoSEQ output contained only junctional sequences without quality scores, so filtering could not match that applied to full-length reads. Sequences were annotated with PyIR, a Python wrapper for IgBLAST v1.9, and V/J genes and CDR3 were assigned using IMGT germline references. Reads with weak V/J assignments (E-value above 1e-6), missing CDR3, stop codons, out-of-frame junctions, or ambiguous translated residues were removed. V3J clonotypes were defined by identical inferred V gene, J gene, and CDR3 amino acid sequence. To compute the percentage overlap between repertoires, the number of shared unique clonotypes was divided by the size of the smaller repertoire. RTK rarefaction, the Chao1 estimator, and Recon v2.1 estimates of unobserved clonotypes were used to assess repertoire richness. The table comes from immuneACCESS by way of TCRdb, which keeps in-frame sequences with V and J called. Part of the clones is missing from these tables; in studies checked, under half for an unresolved V gene and the rest for unknown reasons. The DNA was the basis for D and trimming; V, J and clone size are from that table. The sample contains about 470,000 clones, 70% to 80% of them found a single time. The ten largest clones take up approximately 13% of the sample.

The donors were healthy, HIV-negative adults with no recently reported acute infections or vaccinations. Every donor was a Caucasian adult living in Nashville, Tennessee, USA. In the unsorted samples, 87 million or so PBMCs were counted, and genomic DNA was extracted using the QIAamp DNA Blood Mini kit. Blood was collected by leukapheresis, and PBMCs were isolated by Ficoll-Histopaque density gradient centrifugation and then cryopreserved in liquid nitrogen vapor phase. For this clone: Its target antigen remains unknown. No quality values exist for individual bases; no much larger clone is one base distant.

The CDR3 runs 16 residues from the cysteine to the phenylalanine. The DNA shown is the 48-base CDR3, in frame from base 1. The germline V gene yields SGHVS for CDR1 and FNYEAQ for CDR2. V lost 3 bases and J lost 4 bases; the stretch between them is 18 bases long. The sequence is built from TRBV7-6 and TRBJ2-5, with the D call perhaps TRBD1 or TRBD2, each one matching 6 bases. Sequencing was performed on PBMCs. The TCR comes from a woman aged 40 to 49 in good health. Some clones in this sample may be carry-over from other donors' samples. The bases read TGTGCCAGCAGCTTTGGAACTTTAGGGGGAGGAGAGACCCAGTACTTC. Its translation reads: CASSFGTLGGGETQYF.